Listed below are T cell receptor beta chains from one sample, sequenced in a study of T cell repertoires in cytomegalovirus infection. TCRdb processed the reads anew with MiXCR; each CDR3 protein has one entry. The sample consists of roughly 230,000 distinct CDR3 sequences, approximately 24% of them appearing once. The sample taken for sequencing was CD8+ T cells from PBMCs. The receptors originated from a human donor in good health (CMV status not recorded). Some clones in this sample may be carry-over from other donors' samples. The CDR3 runs from the conserved cysteine through the conserved F or W. The D gene is left open where the match is weak. Size values are once, few and many counts, or a class for expanded clones, and some rows have none.

V: TRBV28; size: -; J: TRBJ2-7; D: TRBD1; CDR3: CASSWPTGGSEQYF; DNA: TGTGCCAGCAGTTGGCCTACAGGGGGCAGCGAGCAGTACTTC
V: TRBV7-9; size: -; J: TRBJ2-7; D: -; CDR3: CASSEAWGVEQYF; DNA: TGTGCCAGCAGCGAAGCTTGGGGAGTGGAGCAGTACTTC
V: TRBV12-3/TRBV12-4; size: -; J: TRBJ2-1; D: -; CDR3: CASNPGTGYNEQFF; DNA: TGTGCCAGCAACCCCGGGACGGGCTACAATGAGCAGTTCTTC
V: TRBV7-2; size: many; J: TRBJ2-1; D: -; CDR3: CASSRGLSYNEQFF; DNA: TGTGCCAGCAGTCGGGGGCTCTCCTACAATGAGCAGTTCTTC
V: TRBV7-9; size: few; J: TRBJ2-1; D: -; CDR3: CASSLDVAGTSSYNEQFF; DNA: TGTGCCAGCAGCTTAGATGTCGCGGGGACCAGCTCCTACAATGAGCAGTTCTTC
V: TRBV19; size: few; J: TRBJ1-1; D: -; CDR3: CASSLYWDTNTEAFF; DNA: TGTGCCAGTAGCCTTTACTGGGACACGAACACTGAAGCTTTCTTT
V: TRBV15; size: few; J: TRBJ1-3; D: -; CDR3: CATSRDLGLSGNTIYF; DNA: TGTGCCACCAGCAGAGATCTCGGCCTCTCTGGAAACACCATATATTTT
V: TRBV6-5; size: -; J: TRBJ2-5; D: TRBD2; CDR3: CASSYLAGGPEETQYF; DNA: TGTGCCAGCAGTTACCTAGCGGGGGGGCCGGAGGAGACCCAGTACTTC
V: TRBV6-5; size: few; J: TRBJ2-2; D: -; CDR3: CAIRANTGELFF; DNA: TGTGCCATTCGCGCGAACACCGGGGAGCTGTTTTTT
V: TRBV28; size: few; J: TRBJ1-1; D: -; CDR3: CASSLGMGKWAEAFF; DNA: TGTGCCAGCAGCCTAGGGATGGGGAAGTGGGCTGAAGCTTTCTTT
V: TRBV20-1; size: -; J: TRBJ1-4; D: -; CDR3: CSARDLRGAWGEEKLFF; DNA: TGCAGTGCTAGAGATCTGCGGGGGGCTTGGGGCGAAGAAAAACTGTTTTTT
V: TRBV27; size: many; J: TRBJ2-7; D: TRBD2; CDR3: CASSYASGAYEQYF; DNA: TGTGCCAGCAGCTACGCTAGCGGGGCCTACGAGCAGTACTTC
V: TRBV7-2; size: many; J: TRBJ2-2; D: -; CDR3: CASSFTTGELFF; DNA: TGTGCCAGCAGCTTTACCACCGGGGAGCTGTTTTTT
V: TRBV7-6; size: many; J: TRBJ1-1; D: TRBD1; CDR3: CASSSPTGMNTEAFF; DNA: TGTGCCAGCAGTTCGCCGACAGGGATGAACACTGAAGCTTTCTTT
V: TRBV14; size: -; J: TRBJ2-1; D: TRBD2; CDR3: CASSPVPAGGPPPYNEQFF; DNA: TGTGCCAGCAGCCCTGTGCCAGCGGGGGGTCCTCCACCCTACAATGAGCAGTTCTTC
V: TRBV7-9; size: many; J: TRBJ2-3; D: -; CDR3: CASSLTPGGDTQYF; DNA: TGTGCCAGCAGCTTAACCCCCGGCGGAGATACGCAGTATTTT